This T cell receptor beta chain was identified in a study of T cell responses to AZD1222 COVID-19 vaccine. Broader study findings: Clonal diversity was possibly underestimated, and the donors were mostly white British, with more females.

As for this clone: Its target is unknown.

The assay was immunoSEQ multiplex PCR, and TCRdb's table has in-frame clones only and misses some. The top ten hold 5.5% to 7% of the sample, which has just over 150,000 clones, 80% to 90% seen once. Here the sequenced sample was peripheral blood, taken after recovery from COVID-19. This TCR came from an adult who had recovered from COVID-19.

DNA for the CDR3: TGTGCCAGCCGGGACCCCGGGTTGGATACGCAGTATTTT. This codes for CASRDPGLDTQYF. The chain has TRBV6-5 and TRBJ2-3; possibly TRBD1 or TRBD2 for D (5 bases each). Looked up from germline, CDR1 is MNHEY and CDR2 is SVGAGI. There are 13 residues in the CDR3. Trimming pared 8 bases from V and 6 bases from J, leaving 15 bases between.